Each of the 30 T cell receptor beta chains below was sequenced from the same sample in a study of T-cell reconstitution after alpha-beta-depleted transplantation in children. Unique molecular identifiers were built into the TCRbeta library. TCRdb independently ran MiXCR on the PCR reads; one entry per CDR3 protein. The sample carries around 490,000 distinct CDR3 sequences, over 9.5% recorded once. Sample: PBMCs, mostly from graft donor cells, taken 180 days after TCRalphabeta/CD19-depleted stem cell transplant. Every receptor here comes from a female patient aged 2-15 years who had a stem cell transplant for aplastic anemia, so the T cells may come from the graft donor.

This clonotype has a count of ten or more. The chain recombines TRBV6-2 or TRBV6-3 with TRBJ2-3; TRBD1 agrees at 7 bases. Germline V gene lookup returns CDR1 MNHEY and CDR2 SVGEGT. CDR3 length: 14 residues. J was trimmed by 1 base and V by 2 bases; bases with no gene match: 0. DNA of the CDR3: TGTGCCAGCAGTTACGGGACAGGCACAGATACGCAGTATTTT. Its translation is CASSYGTGTDTQYF.

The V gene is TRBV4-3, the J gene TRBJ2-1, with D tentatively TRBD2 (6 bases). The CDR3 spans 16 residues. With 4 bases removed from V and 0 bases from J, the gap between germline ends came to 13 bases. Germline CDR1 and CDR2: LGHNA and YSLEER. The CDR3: CASSPGDSYSYNEQFF. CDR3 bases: TGCGCCAGCAGCCCTGGGGACTCCTACTCCTACAATGAGCAGTTCTTC.

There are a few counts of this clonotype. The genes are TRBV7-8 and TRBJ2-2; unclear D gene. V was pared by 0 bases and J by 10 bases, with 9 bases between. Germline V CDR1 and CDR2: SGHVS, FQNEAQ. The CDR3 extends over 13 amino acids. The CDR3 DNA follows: TGTGCCAGCAGCTTAGCGCTAGTAGTGGAGCTGTTTTTT. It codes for CASSLALVVELFF. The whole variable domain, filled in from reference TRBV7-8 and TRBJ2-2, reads GAGVSQSPRYKVAKRGQDVALRCDPISGHVSLFWYQQALGQGPEFLTYFQNEAQLDKSGLPSDRFFAERPEGSVSTLKIQRTQQEDSAVYLCASSLALVVELFFGEGSRLTVL.

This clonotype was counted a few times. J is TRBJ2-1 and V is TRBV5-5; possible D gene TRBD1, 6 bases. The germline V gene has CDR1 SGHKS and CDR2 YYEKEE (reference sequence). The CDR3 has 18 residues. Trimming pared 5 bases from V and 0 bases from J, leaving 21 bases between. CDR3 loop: CASSMVGGPSFSYNEQFF. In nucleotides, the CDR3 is TGTGCCAGCAGTATGGTTGGGGGCCCCTCCTTCTCCTACAATGAGCAGTTCTTC.

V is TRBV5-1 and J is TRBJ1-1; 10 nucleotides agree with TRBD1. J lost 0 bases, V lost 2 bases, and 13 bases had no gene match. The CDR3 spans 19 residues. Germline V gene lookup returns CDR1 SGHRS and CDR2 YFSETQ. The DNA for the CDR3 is TGCGCCAGCAGCTTTGGACTTCCGACAGGGGGCCCAATGAACACTGAAGCTTTCTTT. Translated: CASSFGLPTGGPMNTEAFF.

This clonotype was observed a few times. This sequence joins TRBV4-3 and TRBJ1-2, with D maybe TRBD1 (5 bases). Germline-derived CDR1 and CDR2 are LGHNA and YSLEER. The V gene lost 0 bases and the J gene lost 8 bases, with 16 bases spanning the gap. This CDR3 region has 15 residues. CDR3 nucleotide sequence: TGCGCCAGCAGCCAAGATAGGAGCGGGGCCGGCGGCTACACCTTC. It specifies CASSQDRSGAGGYTF.

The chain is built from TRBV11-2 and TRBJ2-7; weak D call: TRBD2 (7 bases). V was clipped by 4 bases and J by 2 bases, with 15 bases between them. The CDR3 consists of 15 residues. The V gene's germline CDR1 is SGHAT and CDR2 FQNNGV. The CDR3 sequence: CASSWERDKAYEQYF. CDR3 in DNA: TGTGCCAGCAGCTGGGAGCGGGACAAAGCCTACGAGCAGTACTTC.

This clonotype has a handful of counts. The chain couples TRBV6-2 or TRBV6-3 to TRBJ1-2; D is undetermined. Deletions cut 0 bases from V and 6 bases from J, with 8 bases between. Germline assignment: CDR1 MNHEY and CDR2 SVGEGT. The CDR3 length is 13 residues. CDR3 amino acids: CASSYSMSDGYTF. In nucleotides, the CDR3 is TGTGCCAGCAGTTACTCGATGTCGGATGGCTACACCTTC.

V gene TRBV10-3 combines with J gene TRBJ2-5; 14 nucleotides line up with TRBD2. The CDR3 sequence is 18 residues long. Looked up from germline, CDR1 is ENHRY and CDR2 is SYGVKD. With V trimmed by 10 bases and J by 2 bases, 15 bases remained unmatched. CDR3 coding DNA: TGTGCCACCGTACTACGAAGACTAGCGGGAGGGAGGCAAGAGACCCAGTACTTC. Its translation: CATVLRRLAGGRQETQYF.

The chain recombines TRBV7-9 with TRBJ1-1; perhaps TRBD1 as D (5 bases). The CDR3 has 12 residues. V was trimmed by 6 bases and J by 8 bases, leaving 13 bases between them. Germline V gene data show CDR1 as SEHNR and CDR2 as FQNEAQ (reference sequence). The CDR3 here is CASRGGTPEAFF. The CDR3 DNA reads TGTGCCAGCAGGGGAGGGACTCCAGAAGCTTTCTTT.

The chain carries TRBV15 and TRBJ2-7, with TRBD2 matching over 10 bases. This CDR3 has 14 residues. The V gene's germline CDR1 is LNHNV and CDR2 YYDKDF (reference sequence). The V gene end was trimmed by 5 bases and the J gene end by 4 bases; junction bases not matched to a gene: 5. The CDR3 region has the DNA TGTGCCACCAGCTCTGGACTAGCGGATTACGAGCAGTACTTC. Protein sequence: CATSSGLADYEQYF.

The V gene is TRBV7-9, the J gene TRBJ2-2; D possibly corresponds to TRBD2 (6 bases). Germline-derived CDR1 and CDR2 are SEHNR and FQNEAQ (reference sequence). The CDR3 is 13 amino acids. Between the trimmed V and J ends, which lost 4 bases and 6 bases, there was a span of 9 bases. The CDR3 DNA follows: TGTGCCAGCAGCTCTTCGGGAGCCGGGGAGCTGTTTTTT. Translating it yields CASSSSGAGELFF.

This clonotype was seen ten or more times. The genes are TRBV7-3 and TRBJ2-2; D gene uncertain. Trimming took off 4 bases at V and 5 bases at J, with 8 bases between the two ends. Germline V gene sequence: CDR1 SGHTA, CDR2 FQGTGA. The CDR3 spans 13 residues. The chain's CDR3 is CASSSRRTGELFF. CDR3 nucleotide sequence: TGTGCCAGCAGCTCCCGTAGGACCGGGGAGCTGTTTTTT.

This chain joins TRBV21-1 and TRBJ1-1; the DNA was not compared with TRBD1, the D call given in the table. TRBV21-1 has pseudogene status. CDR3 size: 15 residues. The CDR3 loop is CASSKQGTGATEAFF. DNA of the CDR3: TGTGCCAGCAGCAAACAGGGGACGGGGGCCACTGAAGCTTTCTTT.

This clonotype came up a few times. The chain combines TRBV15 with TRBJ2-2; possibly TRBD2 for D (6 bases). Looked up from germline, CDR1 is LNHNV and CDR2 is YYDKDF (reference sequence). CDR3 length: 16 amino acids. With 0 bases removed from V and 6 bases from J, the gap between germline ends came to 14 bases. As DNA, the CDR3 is TGTGCCACCAGCAGAGACGTGGGGAGGTCGGCCGGGGAGCTGTTTTTT. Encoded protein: CATSRDVGRSAGELFF.

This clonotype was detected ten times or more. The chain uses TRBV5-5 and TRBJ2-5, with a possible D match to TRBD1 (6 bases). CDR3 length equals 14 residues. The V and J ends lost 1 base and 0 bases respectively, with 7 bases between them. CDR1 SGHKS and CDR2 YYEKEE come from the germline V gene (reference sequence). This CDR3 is CASSLTGNQETQYF. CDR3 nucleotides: TGTGCCAGCAGCTTGACAGGGAACCAAGAGACCCAGTACTTC. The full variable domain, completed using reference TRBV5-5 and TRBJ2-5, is DAGVTQSPTHLIKTRGQQVTLRCSPISGHKSVSWYQQVLGQGPQFIFQYYEKEERGRGNFPDRFSARQFPNYSSELNVNALLLGDSALYLCASSLTGNQETQYFGPGTRLLVL.

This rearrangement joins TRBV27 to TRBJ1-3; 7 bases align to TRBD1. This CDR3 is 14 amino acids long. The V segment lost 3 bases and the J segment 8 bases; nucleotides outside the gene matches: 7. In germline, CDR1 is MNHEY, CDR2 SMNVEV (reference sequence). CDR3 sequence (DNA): TGTGCCAGCAGTTTGACAGGGCTCTGGGACACCATATATTTT. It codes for CASSLTGLWDTIYF.

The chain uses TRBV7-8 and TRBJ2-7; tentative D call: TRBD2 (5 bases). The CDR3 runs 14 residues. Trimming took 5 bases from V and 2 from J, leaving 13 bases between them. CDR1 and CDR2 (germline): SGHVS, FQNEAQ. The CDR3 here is CASSRPPGTYEQYF. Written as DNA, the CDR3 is TGTGCCAGCAGCCGACCACCGGGGACCTACGAGCAGTACTTC. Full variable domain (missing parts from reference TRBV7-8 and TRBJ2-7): GAGVSQSPRYKVAKRGQDVALRCDPISGHVSLFWYQQALGQGPEFLTYFQNEAQLDKSGLPSDRFFAERPEGSVSTLKIQRTQQEDSAVYLCASSRPPGTYEQYFGPGTRLTVT.

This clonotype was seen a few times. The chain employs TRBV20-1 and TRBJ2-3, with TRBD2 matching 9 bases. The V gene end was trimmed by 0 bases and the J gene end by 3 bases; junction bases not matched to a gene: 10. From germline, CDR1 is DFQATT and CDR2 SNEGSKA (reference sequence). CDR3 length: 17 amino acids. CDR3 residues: CSARDLEAGGPTDTQYF. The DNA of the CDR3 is TGCAGTGCTAGAGATCTGGAGGCGGGAGGGCCTACAGATACGCAGTATTTT.

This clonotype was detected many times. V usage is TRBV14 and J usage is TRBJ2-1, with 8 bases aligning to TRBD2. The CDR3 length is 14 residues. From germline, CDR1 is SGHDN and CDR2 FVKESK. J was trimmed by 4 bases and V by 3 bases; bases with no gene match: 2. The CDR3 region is CASSQAGGYNEQFF. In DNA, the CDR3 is TGTGCCAGCAGCCAGGCGGGAGGTTACAATGAGCAGTTCTTC.

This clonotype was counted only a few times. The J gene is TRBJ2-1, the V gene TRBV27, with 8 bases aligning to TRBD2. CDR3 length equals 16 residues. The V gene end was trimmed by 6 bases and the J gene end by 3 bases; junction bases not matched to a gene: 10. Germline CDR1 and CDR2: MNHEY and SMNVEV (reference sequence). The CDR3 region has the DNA TGTGCCAGCAGCGAGAGTAGTGCGGGAGGCTACAATGAGCAGTTCTTC. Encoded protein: CASSESSAGGYNEQFF.

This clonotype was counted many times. The CDR3 loop is CASSQSSTGGIQYF. CDR3 in DNA: TGTGCCAGCAGTCAGTCCTCCACAGGGGGCATTCAGTACTTC. The V call is TRBV28, the J call TRBJ2-4; 8 nucleotides agree with TRBD1. The ends lost 5 bases at V and 9 bases at J; junction bases unmatched: 9. Germline V gene sequence: CDR1 MDHEN, CDR2 SYDVKM. This CDR3 has 14 residues. Full variable domain (outside the CDR3, taken from reference TRBV28 and TRBJ2-4): DVKVTQSSRYLVKRTGEKVFLECVQDMDHENMFWYRQDPGLGLRLIYFSYDVKMKEKGDIPEGYSVSREKKERFSLILESASTNQTSMYLCASSQSSTGGIQYFGAGTRLSVL.

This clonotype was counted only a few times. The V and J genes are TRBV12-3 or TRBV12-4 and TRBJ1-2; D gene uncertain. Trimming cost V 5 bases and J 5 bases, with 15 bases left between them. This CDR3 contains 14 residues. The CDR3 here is CASSPLGRGYGYTF. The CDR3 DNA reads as TGTGCCAGCAGTCCTCTGGGGAGAGGGTATGGCTACACCTTC.

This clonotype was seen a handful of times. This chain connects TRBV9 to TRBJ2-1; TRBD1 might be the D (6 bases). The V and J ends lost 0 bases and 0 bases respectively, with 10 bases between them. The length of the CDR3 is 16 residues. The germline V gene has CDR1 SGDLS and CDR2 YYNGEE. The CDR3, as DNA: TGTGCCAGCAGCGTAGCCCAGGGGCTCTCCTACAATGAGCAGTTCTTC. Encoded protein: CASSVAQGLSYNEQFF.

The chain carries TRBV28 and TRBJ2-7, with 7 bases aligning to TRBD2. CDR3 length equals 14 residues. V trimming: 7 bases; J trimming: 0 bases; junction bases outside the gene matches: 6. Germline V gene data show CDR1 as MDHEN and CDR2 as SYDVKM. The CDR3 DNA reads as TGTGCCAGCACCCTAGGCGGGGGCTCCTACGAGCAGTACTTC. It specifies CASTLGGGSYEQYF.

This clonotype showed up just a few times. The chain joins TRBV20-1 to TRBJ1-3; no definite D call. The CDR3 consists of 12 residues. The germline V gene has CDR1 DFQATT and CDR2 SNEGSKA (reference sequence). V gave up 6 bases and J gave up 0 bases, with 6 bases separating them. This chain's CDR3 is CSAANSGNTIYF. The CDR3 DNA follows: TGCAGTGCCGCAAACTCTGGAAACACCATATATTTT.

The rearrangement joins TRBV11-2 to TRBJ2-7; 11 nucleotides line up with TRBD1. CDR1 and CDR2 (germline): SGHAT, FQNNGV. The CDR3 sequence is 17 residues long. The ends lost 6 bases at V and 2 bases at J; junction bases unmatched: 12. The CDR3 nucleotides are TGTGCCAGCAGTCGAAAAGGGACAGGGGGAGCAACCTACGAGCAGTACTTC. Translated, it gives CASSRKGTGGATYEQYF.

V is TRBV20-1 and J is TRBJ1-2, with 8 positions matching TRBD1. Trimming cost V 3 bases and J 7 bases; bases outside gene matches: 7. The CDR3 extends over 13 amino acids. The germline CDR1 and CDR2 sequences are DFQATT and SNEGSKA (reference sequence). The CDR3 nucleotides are TGCAGTGCTAGGGACAGGGCATCCTTTGGCTACACCTTC. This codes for CSARDRASFGYTF.

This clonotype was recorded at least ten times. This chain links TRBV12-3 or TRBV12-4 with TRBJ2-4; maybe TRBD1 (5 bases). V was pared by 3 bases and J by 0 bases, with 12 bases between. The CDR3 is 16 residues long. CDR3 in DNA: TGTGCCAGCAGTTTGCAGGGTTGGGGAGCCAAAAACATTCAGTACTTC. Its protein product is CASSLQGWGAKNIQYF.

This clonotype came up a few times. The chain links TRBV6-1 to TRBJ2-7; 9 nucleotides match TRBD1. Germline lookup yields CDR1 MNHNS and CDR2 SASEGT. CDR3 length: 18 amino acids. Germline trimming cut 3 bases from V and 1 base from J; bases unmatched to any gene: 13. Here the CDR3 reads CASSDPLRGQGLSYEQYV. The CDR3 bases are TGTGCCAGCAGTGACCCCCTAAGAGGACAGGGGTTATCCTACGAGCAGTACGTC.